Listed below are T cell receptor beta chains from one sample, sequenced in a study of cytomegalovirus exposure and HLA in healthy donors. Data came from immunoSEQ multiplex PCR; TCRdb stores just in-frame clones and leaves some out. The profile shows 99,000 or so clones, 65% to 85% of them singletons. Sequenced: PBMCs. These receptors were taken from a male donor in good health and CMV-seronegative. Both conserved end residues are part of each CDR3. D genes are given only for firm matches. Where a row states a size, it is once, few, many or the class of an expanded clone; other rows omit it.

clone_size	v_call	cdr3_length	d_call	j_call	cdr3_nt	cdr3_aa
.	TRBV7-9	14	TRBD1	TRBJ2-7	TGTTCCAGCAGCTCGACAGGGGGGTTAGGGGAGCAGTACTTC	CSSSSTGGLGEQYF
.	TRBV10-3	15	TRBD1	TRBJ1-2	TGTGCCATCAGTGAGCCAGGGGGGACGGACTATGGCTACACCTTC	CAISEPGGTDYGYTF
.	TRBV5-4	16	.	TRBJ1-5	TGTGCCAGCAGCGAAGGGGGGGGCGCGGGCAATCAGCCCCAGCATTTT	CASSEGGGAGNQPQHF
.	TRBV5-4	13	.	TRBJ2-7	TGTGCCAGCAGCTTGAGTGGACAACTCGAGCAGTACTTC	CASSLSGQLEQYF
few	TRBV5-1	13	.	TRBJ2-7	TGCGCCAGCAGCTTGGCTTGGGAGTACGAGCAGTACTTC	CASSLAWEYEQYF
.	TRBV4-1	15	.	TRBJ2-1	TGCGCCAGCAGCCAAGACCAGGGTCCAGCCATTGAGCAGTTCTTC	CASSQDQGPAIEQFF
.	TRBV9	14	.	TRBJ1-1	TGTGCCAGCAGCCCAGGGTTCATGAACACTGAAGCTTTCTTT	CASSPGFMNTEAFF
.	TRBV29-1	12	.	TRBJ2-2	TGCAGCGTTAGACTTAACACCGGGGAGCTGTTTTTT	CSVRLNTGELFF
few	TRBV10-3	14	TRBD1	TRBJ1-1	TGTGCCGCCAAAGACAGGGGCATGAACACTGAAGCTTTCTTT	CAAKDRGMNTEAFF
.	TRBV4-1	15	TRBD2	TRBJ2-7	TGCGCCAGCAACCAGCTAGCGGGGTCCTCCTACGAGCAGTACTTC	CASNQLAGSSYEQYF
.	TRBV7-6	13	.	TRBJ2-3	TGTGCCAGCACGGGGGAGGCACCAGATACGCAGTATTTT	CASTGEAPDTQYF
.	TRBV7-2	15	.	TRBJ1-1	TGTGCCAGCAGCTCCTTGGGCAGATTGAACACTGAAGCTTTCTTT	CASSSLGRLNTEAFF
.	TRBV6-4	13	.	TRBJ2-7	TGTGCCAGCATAAAGGGAGTCAGTTTCGAGCAGTACTTC	CASIKGVSFEQYF
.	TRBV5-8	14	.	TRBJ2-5	TGTGCCAGCAGCCAGACCGGAGCCCAAGAGACCCAGTACTTC	CASSQTGAQETQYF
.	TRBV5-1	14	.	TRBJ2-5	TGCGCCAGCAGCTTGGTTGCTAGCGAAGAGACCCAGTACTTC	CASSLVASEETQYF
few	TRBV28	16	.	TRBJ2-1	TGTGCCAGCAGTATGGTTGTGGGAGGATCCTACAATGAGCAGTTCTTC	CASSMVVGGSYNEQFF
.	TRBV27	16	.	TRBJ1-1	TGTGCCAGCAGTAGCATTCGTAGGGGATTGAACACTGAAGCTTTCTTT	CASSSIRRGLNTEAFF
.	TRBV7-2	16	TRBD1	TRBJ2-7	TGTGCCAGCAGCTTAGTAAGGGACAGGGTTTACTACGAGCAGTACTTC	CASSLVRDRVYYEQYF
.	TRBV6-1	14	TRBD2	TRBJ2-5	TGTGCCAGCAGTTATCTAGCGGGAGGAGAGACCCAGTACTTC	CASSYLAGGETQYF
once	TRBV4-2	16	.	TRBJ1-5	TGTGCCAGCAGCCAACTCGGGAACCTTCCCAATCAGCCCCAGCATTTT	CASSQLGNLPNQPQHF
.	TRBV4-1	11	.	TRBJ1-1	TGCGCCAGCAGCCAGGGGGGTGGAGCTTTCTTT	CASSQGGGAFF
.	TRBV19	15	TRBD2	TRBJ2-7	TGTGCCAGTAGTATAGCCGGACTAGCGAACTACGAGCAGTACTTC	CASSIAGLANYEQYF
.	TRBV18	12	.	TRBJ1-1	TGTGCCAGCTCAGGGAGCGGCACTGAAGCTTTCTTT	CASSGSGTEAFF
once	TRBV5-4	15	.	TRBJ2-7	TGTGCCAGCAGCTTGGAATCGGGAGCCACCTACGAGCAGTACTTC	CASSLESGATYEQYF
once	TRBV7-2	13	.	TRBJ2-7	TGTGCCAGCAGAAGTCCCACGGAGATCGAGCAGTACTTC	CASRSPTEIEQYF
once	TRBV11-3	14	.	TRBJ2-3	TGTGCCAGCAGCTTAGAAGGTAGCGGAGATACGCAGTATTTT	CASSLEGSGDTQYF
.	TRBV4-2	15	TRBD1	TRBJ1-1	TGTGCCAGCAGCCCAGGACAGGCCGTGGGCACTGAAGCTTTCTTT	CASSPGQAVGTEAFF
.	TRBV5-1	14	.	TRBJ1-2	TGCGCCAGCAGCTTGCAAGGCACAGAAGGAGGCTACACCTTC	CASSLQGTEGGYTF
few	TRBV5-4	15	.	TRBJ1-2	TGTGCCAGCAGCTTGGTACTACCAGATAACTATGGCTACACCTTC	CASSLVLPDNYGYTF
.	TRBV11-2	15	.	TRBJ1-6	TGTGCCAGCACCCATCTTCGGGACTATAATTCACCCCTCCACTTT	CASTHLRDYNSPLHF
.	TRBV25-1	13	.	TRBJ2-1	TGTGCCAGCAAACAGGGCACTCACAATGAGCAGTTCTTC	CASKQGTHNEQFF
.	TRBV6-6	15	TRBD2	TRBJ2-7	TGTGCCAGCACCACGACTAGCGGGAGCTTGGGGGAGCAGTACTTC	CASTTTSGSLGEQYF